The source of this T cell receptor beta chain is a study of CD8 T cells in Susac syndrome. The RNA input was roughly 0.45 to 1 ug, and it was reverse transcribed with random hexamers. TCRdb independently ran MiXCR on the immunoSEQ multiplex PCR reads; one entry per CDR3 protein. Here the sample spans tens of thousands of distinct CDR3 sequences, over 85% being singletons. The CDR3 covers 14 residues. Trimming took 5 bases from V and 5 from J, leaving 15 bases between them. Germline lookup yields CDR1 SEHNR and CDR2 FQNEAQ (reference sequence). The sequenced sample was CD8+ T cells from PBMCs. V is TRBV7-9 and J is TRBJ2-5; weak D call: TRBD2 (7 bases). This TCR came from a human donor in good health. CDR3 coding DNA: TGTGCCAGCAGCCCTCTGGGGGGGCCTGAGACCCAGTACTTC. It is translated as CASSPLGGPETQYF. The variable domain in full, completed from reference TRBV7-9 and TRBJ2-5, reads DTGVSQNPRHKITKRGQNVTFRCDPISEHNRLYWYRQTLGQGPEFLTYFQNEAQLEKSRLLSDRFSAERPKGSFSTLEIQRTEQGDSAMYLCASSPLGGPETQYFGPGTRLLVL.